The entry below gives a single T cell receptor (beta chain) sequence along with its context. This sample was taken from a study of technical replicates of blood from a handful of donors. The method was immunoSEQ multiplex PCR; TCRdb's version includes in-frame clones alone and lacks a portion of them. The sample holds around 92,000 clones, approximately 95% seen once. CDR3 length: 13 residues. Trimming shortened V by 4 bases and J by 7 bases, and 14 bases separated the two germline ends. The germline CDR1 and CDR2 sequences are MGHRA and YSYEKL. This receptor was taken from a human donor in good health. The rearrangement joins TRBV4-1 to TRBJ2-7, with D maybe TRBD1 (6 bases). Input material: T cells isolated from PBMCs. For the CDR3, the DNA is TGCGCCAGCAGCCCCAGACAGGCCCAGGAGCAGTACTTC. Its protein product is CASSPRQAQEQYF.